This T cell receptor beta chain derives from a study of T cell responses to AZD1222 COVID-19 vaccine. The repertoire was sequenced with immunoSEQ multiplex PCR; TCRdb's copy has only in-frame clones and lacks some. The sample holds tens of thousands of clones, over 85% seen once. Per the germline V gene, CDR1 is KGHDR and CDR2 is SFDVKD. The CDR3 extends over 16 amino acids. The ends were cut back, 3 bases at V and 6 bases at J, with 19 bases in the middle. This specimen was peripheral blood, taken on day 0 of AZD1222 vaccination. The receptor was isolated from an adult in good health. The chain couples TRBV24-1 to TRBJ1-2, with a tentative D call TRBD1 (6 bases). CDR3 sequence: CATSDPYAGAVNGYTF. CDR3 DNA sequence: TGTGCCACCAGTGATCCTTATGCAGGGGCGGTGAATGGCTACACCTTC.